A selection of T cell receptor beta chains follows, all from one sample in a study of T-cell memory formation after mild COVID-19. A single record per CDR3 protein comes from TCRdb applying MiXCR to the 5' RACE reads. Among around 470,000 distinct CDR3 sequences listed, around 20% were seen once. The specimen sequenced was PBMCs or a T cell subset sorted from them (not recorded which). Receptors were obtained from an adult woman who had mild COVID-19 (a few samples of this study predate the infection). Cell type and time point are not known. Each CDR3 is given with its conserved first and last residue.

j_call: TRBJ1-2; v_call: TRBV12-3/TRBV12-4; cdr3_aa: CATVRDLYGYTF
j_call: TRBJ1-1; v_call: TRBV7-9; cdr3_aa: CASEISGGRTEAFF
j_call: TRBJ2-1; v_call: TRBV20-1; cdr3_aa: CSAPALTYNEQFF
j_call: TRBJ1-6; v_call: TRBV11-2; cdr3_aa: CASSSQASSYNSPLHF
j_call: TRBJ2-2; v_call: TRBV20-1; cdr3_aa: CSATQGYNTGELFF
j_call: TRBJ2-3; v_call: TRBV12-3/TRBV12-4; cdr3_aa: CASSFHRGHTDTQYF
j_call: TRBJ1-1; v_call: TRBV4-1; cdr3_aa: CASSQDPGVNTEAFF
j_call: TRBJ2-1; v_call: TRBV11-1; cdr3_aa: CASSRRRGIDYNEQFF
j_call: TRBJ2-3; v_call: TRBV5-6; cdr3_aa: CASTEGLAGGDTQYF
j_call: TRBJ2-7; v_call: TRBV20-1; cdr3_aa: CSARVWDRVNEQYF
j_call: TRBJ2-3; v_call: TRBV4-1; cdr3_aa: CASSPSPGFTDTQYF
j_call: TRBJ1-1; v_call: TRBV4-2; cdr3_aa: CASSRSSGRGRGTEAFF
j_call: TRBJ2-2; v_call: TRBV24-1; cdr3_aa: CATSDLGRVNTGELFF
j_call: TRBJ1-1; v_call: TRBV12-3/TRBV12-4; cdr3_aa: CASSWRGPNTEAFF
j_call: TRBJ1-6; v_call: TRBV3-1; cdr3_aa: CASSQDERRGPSYNSPLHF
j_call: TRBJ2-6; v_call: TRBV7-3; cdr3_aa: CASSIEPRSSGANVLTF
j_call: TRBJ2-1; v_call: TRBV3-1; cdr3_aa: CASSPGTGEGLLAYNEQFF
j_call: TRBJ2-1; v_call: TRBV12-3/TRBV12-4; cdr3_aa: CASSLKVEAAGEQFF